This T cell receptor (beta chain) was sequenced in a study of regulatory T cells in long-lasting Graves disease. Time point here: newly diagnosed GD, antithyroid drugs for less than 3 months. Preparation of the TCR library used RNA extracted from PBMCs. This clonotype was counted many times. Construction of the TCR beta libraries employed iRepertoire HTBI primers in conjunction with Arm-PCR of CDR3 regions. One entry per CDR3 protein, called by TCRdb with MiXCR from the multiplex PCR reads. This sample has around 250,000 distinct CDR3 sequences, with around a sixth found just once. Per germline, CDR1 SGHVS and CDR2 FQNEAQ. The V gene end was trimmed by 2 bases and the J gene end by 3 bases; junction bases not matched to a gene: 6. The CDR3 is 15 residues long. The same sample was also used in a study of T cells in Graves' hyperthyroidism and ophthalmopathy.

The J gene is TRBJ2-5, the V gene TRBV7-8; 7 bases are shared with TRBD1. The TCR comes from a woman in her thirties with Graves disease. The starting material was peripheral blood mononuclear cells (PBMCs), obtained at new diagnosis, from a patient treated with antithyroid drugs. CDR3 DNA sequence: TGTGCCAGCAGCTTAAGACAGGGCCACAAAGAGACCCAGTACTTC. This codes for CASSLRQGHKETQYF.